The 12 T cell receptor beta chains reported below all come from one sample, sequenced in a study of T cells in localized non-small cell lung cancer. The method was immunoSEQ multiplex PCR; TCRdb's version includes in-frame clones alone and lacks a portion of them. The data hold under 50,000 clones, with around 86% observed a single time. Sample: PBMCs, taken before any cancer treatment. The receptors were gathered from a man between 40 and 75 years old with stage II lung adenocarcinoma.

The chain employs TRBV7-2 and TRBJ2-5; D not resolved. Germline V gene lookup returns CDR1 SGHTA and CDR2 FQGNSA. The CDR3 covers 15 residues. Trimming took off 2 bases at V and 1 base at J, with 11 bases between the two ends. The CDR3 is CASSLLSSLQETQYF. As DNA, the CDR3 is TGTGCCAGCAGCTTATTAAGCAGCCTCCAAGAGACCCAGTACTTC.

This clone showed up just once. The chain carries TRBV27 and TRBJ1-4; possible D gene TRBD1, 6 bases. This CDR3 is built from 14 residues. V lost 3 bases and J lost 7, with 12 bases in between. Germline V lookup: CDR1 MNHEY, CDR2 SMNVEV (reference sequence). CDR3 sequence reads: CASSFGGAGEKLFF. CDR3 DNA sequence: TGTGCCAGCAGTTTCGGGGGCGCGGGTGAAAAACTGTTTTTT.

The chain carries TRBV6-1 and TRBJ1-2; D is possibly TRBD1 (5 bases). The CDR3 extends over 14 amino acids. CDR1 MNHNS and CDR2 SASEGT come from the germline V gene. Trimming removed 4 bases from V and 3 bases from J, with 12 bases in between. The CDR3 sequence: CASSGDRDDYGYTF. The CDR3 coding sequence is TGTGCCAGCAGTGGAGACAGAGACGACTATGGCTACACCTTC.

The rearrangement uses TRBV2 and TRBJ1-2; perhaps TRBD1 as D (6 bases). V was trimmed by 4 bases and J by 3 bases, leaving 24 bases between them. CDR1 and CDR2 (germline): SNHLY, FYNNEI. The CDR3 contains 18 residues. CDR3 sequence (DNA): TGTGCCAGCAGTGCCCAACAGGGCTTCATGTTCTTGGACTATGGCTACACCTTC. Translated, it gives CASSAQQGFMFLDYGYTF.

The rearrangement uses TRBV18 and TRBJ1-2; D might be TRBD1 (5 bases). The V gene lost 2 bases and the J gene lost 4 bases, with 17 bases spanning the gap. Looked up from germline, CDR1 is KGHSH and CDR2 is LQKENI. This CDR3 is 16 amino acids long. CDR3: CASSPRSGGAAYGYTF. The CDR3 coding sequence is TGTGCCAGCTCACCAAGGAGTGGAGGGGCCGCCTATGGCTACACCTTC. Using reference TRBV18 and TRBJ1-2 for the parts outside the CDR3, the full variable domain is NAGVMQNPRHLVRRRGQEARLRCSPMKGHSHVYWYRQLPEEGLKFMVYLQKENIIDESGMPKERFSAEFPKEGPSILRIQQVVRGDSAAYFCASSPRSGGAAYGYTFGSGTRLTVV.

This chain connects TRBV9 to TRBJ2-3; a weak D match, TRBD1 (6 bases). Germline CDR1 SGDLS, CDR2 YYNGEE. This CDR3 region has 16 residues. V lost 4 bases to trimming and J lost 0 bases, with 15 bases between them. The CDR3 loop reads CASSPHTGSSTDTQYF. The CDR3 DNA follows: TGTGCCAGCAGCCCCCACACAGGGTCTAGCACAGATACGCAGTATTTT.

The chain has TRBV7-2 and TRBJ2-2, with D perhaps assigned TRBD1 or TRBD2 (6 bases each). Germline CDR1 SGHTA, CDR2 FQGNSA. This CDR3 is built from 15 residues. The ends were cut back, 2 bases at V and 5 bases at J, with 12 bases in the middle. This CDR3 reads CASSLMRGETGELFF. DNA of the CDR3: TGTGCCAGCAGCTTAATGAGGGGGGAAACCGGGGAGCTGTTTTTT.

The J gene is TRBJ1-6, the V gene TRBV30, with a tentative D call TRBD1 (5 bases). Germline lookup yields CDR1 GTSNPN and CDR2 SVGIG (reference sequence). The CDR3 sequence is 20 residues long. Trimming shortened V by 0 bases and J by 0 bases, and 21 bases separated the two germline ends. This CDR3 reads CAWSVRPGLSSSSYNSPLHF. In DNA form, the CDR3 reads TGTGCCTGGAGTGTAAGACCAGGGCTTTCTTCCAGCTCCTATAATTCACCCCTCCACTTT.

This clone was seen only a few times. V usage is TRBV5-4 and J usage is TRBJ2-5; 7 bases fit TRBD1. CDR1 and CDR2 from the germline V gene are SGHNT and YYREEE (reference sequence). The V and J ends lost 6 bases and 5 bases, in that order; junction bases with no gene match: 10. The CDR3 totals 14 residues. The CDR3 reads CASNEQGLGETQYF. Here the CDR3 DNA reads TGTGCCAGCAACGAACAGGGGTTGGGTGAGACCCAGTACTTC.

The chain links TRBV5-4 to TRBJ1-6, with D hard to call. Germline V gene data show CDR1 as SGHNT and CDR2 as YYREEE (reference sequence). Trimming left V 4 bases short and J 7 bases short, with 18 bases between. The CDR3 runs to 16 residues. The CDR3 DNA reads as TGTGCCAGCAGCCGATTATTGACCGTAGGAAATTCACCCCTCCACTTT. Its protein product is CASSRLLTVGNSPLHF.

The rearrangement uses TRBV7-9 and TRBJ2-7; a weak D match, TRBD2 (5 bases). Germline V gene lookup returns CDR1 SEHNR and CDR2 FQNEAQ (reference sequence). The CDR3 length is 15 residues. Between the trimmed V and J ends, which lost 2 bases and 5 bases, there was a span of 16 bases. CDR3 in DNA: TGTGCCAGCAGCTTACGGCCCGTGGGAGTGGACGAGCAGTACTTC. Translated, it gives CASSLRPVGVDEQYF.

The chain is built from TRBV19 and TRBJ1-2, with 9 bases aligning to TRBD1. CDR1 and CDR2 (germline): LNHDA, SQIVND (reference sequence). The V segment lost 4 bases and the J segment 4 bases; nucleotides outside the gene matches: 10. The CDR3 has 16 amino acids. CDR3 nucleotide sequence: TGTGCCAGTAGTAGACCGTCGGGACAGGGAATCTATGGCTACACCTTC. Translating it yields CASSRPSGQGIYGYTF.